The entry that follows covers one TCR beta chain sequence. Sequencing targeted TCR beta in blood CD8+ and CD4+ T cells. Negative isolation yielded the CD8+ and CD4+ T cells, while FACS enriched the TEMRA cells. With random hexamers, reverse transcription was performed on 0.5 to 1 ug of RNA. TCR beta CDR3 was amplified by immunoSEQ covering 54 Vbeta and 13 Jbeta. TCRdb used MiXCR to reprocess the immunoSEQ multiplex PCR reads, holding one entry per CDR3 protein. The sample includes approximately 46,000 distinct CDR3 sequences, about 91% of them seen just once. Germline-derived CDR1 and CDR2 are SGHVS and FQNEAQ. Trimming took 1 base from V and 5 from J; bases not matched to a gene: 12. The CDR3 is made up of 18 amino acids. These data are taken from a study of CD8 T cells in Susac syndrome.

This chain joins TRBV7-8 and TRBJ2-1; 9 nucleotides match TRBD1. The origin of this receptor is a human donor in good health. Source material: CD8+ T cells from PBMCs. This CDR3 is CASSLVLISGTGHNEQFF. In DNA form, the CDR3 reads TGTGCCAGCAGCTTAGTCTTGATCTCCGGGACAGGGCACAATGAGCAGTTCTTC.